This T cell receptor (beta chain) derives from a study of blood T cells in healthy people across ages. A J-beta primer mix and a sample-barcoded 5' primer were used in a second PCR of roughly 7 to 12 cycles. The template-switch adaptor was a 5' adaptor with 12 random nucleotides. It tagged each cDNA molecule. TCRdb redid the calling of the 5' RACE reads with MiXCR, one entry per CDR3 protein. Among about 840,000 distinct CDR3 sequences, about 29% were seen once, and the ten largest hold 10% to 13%. This clonotype was seen more than once but under ten times. The target antigen is unknown. Study-level findings and limits: Researchers report that TCR beta diversity correlated strongly with naive T cell percentage.

The CDR3 is made up of 13 amino acids. The germline V gene has CDR1 SGHTA and CDR2 FQGNSA. V lost 10 bases, J lost 7 bases, and 14 bases lay in between. The sample also formed part of further work on T cells of mothers and their children. From that paper: Whether pairs are related or unrelated, thymic selection shapes their TCR recombination output in much the same way. The analysis detected no persistent microchimeric T cell clones.

This clonotype was sampled from a woman in her thirties or forties in good health. Sequencing was done on a sample of blood. This chain uses TRBV7-2 with TRBJ1-6, with D perhaps matching TRBD1 (6 bases). CDR3: CATGALGNSPLHF. The DNA for the CDR3 is TGTGCCACAGGGGCCCTGGGAAATTCACCCCTCCACTTT. Drawing the rest from reference TRBV7-2 and TRBJ1-6, the complete variable domain is GAGVSQSPSNKVTEKGKDVELRCDPISGHTALYWYRQSLGQGLEFLIYFQGNSAPDKSGLPSDRFSAERTGGSVSTLTIQRTQQEDSAVYLCATGALGNSPLHFGNGTRLTVT.